This T cell receptor beta chain was sequenced for a study of tumor and adjacent non-tumor tissue in lung cancer. Three rounds of nested PCR, following a modified ARM-PCR protocol, produced the TCRbeta library. TCRdb itself ran the multiplex PCR reads through MiXCR, one entry per CDR3 protein. The sample consists of tens of thousands of distinct CDR3 sequences, around 74% of them appearing once. This sample's RNA came from whole unsorted tissue. The CDR3 loop spans 15 amino acids. The V gene lost 7 bases and the J gene lost 1 base, with 16 bases spanning the gap. From germline, CDR1 is MRHNA and CDR2 SNTAGT. This clonotype was seen ten or more times.

The sample taken for sequencing was lung tumor tissue. The rearrangement joins TRBV6-4 to TRBJ1-2; D gene uncertain. The receptor was isolated from a woman between 50 and 59 years old with non-small cell lung cancer. CDR3 amino acids: CASTPWYLVNYGYTF. CDR3 DNA: TGTGCCAGCACCCCCTGGTACCTGGTTAACTATGGCTACACCTTC.